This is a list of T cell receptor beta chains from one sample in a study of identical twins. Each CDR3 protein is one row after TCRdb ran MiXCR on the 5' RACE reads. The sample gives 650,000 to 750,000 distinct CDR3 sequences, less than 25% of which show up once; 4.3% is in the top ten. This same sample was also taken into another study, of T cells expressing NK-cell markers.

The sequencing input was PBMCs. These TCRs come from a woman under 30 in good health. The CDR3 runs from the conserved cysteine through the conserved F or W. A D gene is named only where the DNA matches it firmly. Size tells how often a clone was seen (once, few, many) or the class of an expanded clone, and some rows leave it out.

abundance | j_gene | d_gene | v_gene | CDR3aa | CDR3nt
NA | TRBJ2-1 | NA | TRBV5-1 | CASSLVRGVNEQFF | TGCGCCAGCAGCTTGGTACGTGGGGTAAATGAGCAGTTCTTC
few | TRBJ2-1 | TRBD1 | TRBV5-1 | CASSLGDRTDEQFF | TGCGCCAGCAGCTTGGGGGACAGGACGGATGAGCAGTTCTTC
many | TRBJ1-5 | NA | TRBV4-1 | CASSQEPWDRIAQHF | TGCGCCAGCAGCCAAGAGCCGTGGGACCGTATCGCCCAGCATTTT
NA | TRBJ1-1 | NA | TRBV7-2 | CASSLGVQDITFF | TGTGCCAGCAGCTTAGGGGTCCAGGACATCACTTTCTTT
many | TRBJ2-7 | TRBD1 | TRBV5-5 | CASSLTGYSYEQYF | TGTGCCAGCAGCCTGACAGGGTACTCCTACGAGCAGTACTTC
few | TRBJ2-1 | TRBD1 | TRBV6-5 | CASSYGTGNNEQFF | TGTGCCAGCAGTTATGGGACAGGGAACAATGAGCAGTTCTTC
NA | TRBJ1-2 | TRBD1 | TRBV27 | CASSPRTGGDYGYTF | TGTGCCAGCAGTCCACGGACAGGGGGGGACTATGGCTACACCTTC
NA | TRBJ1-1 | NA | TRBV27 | CASSWRPRGEAFF | TGTGCCAGCAGTTGGAGGCCACGAGGTGAAGCTTTCTTT
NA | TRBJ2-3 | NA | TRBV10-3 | CATYSTDTQYF | TGTGCCACTTACAGCACAGATACGCAGTATTTT
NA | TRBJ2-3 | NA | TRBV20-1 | CSARRRGHPTDTQYF | TGCAGTGCTAGAAGGCGGGGGCACCCCACAGATACGCAGTATTTT
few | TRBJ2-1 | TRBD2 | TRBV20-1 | CSAHSGRRDNEQFF | TGCAGTGCACATAGCGGGAGGCGGGACAATGAGCAGTTCTTC
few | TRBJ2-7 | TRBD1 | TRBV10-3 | CAISGGQVYYEQYF | TGTGCCATCAGTGGTGGACAGGTTTACTACGAGCAGTACTTC
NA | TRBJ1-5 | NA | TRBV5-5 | CASSLAAGDDLAQHF | TGTGCCAGCAGCTTGGCGGCAGGGGATGATTTAGCCCAGCATTTT
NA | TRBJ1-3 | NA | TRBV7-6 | CASSSGLNTIYF | TGTGCCAGCAGCTCGGGACTTAACACCATATATTTT
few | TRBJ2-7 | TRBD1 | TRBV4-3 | CASSPAGTGLYEQYF | TGCGCCAGCAGCCCAGCTGGGACAGGACTTTACGAGCAGTACTTC
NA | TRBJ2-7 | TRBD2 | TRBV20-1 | CSAGSGGAGEQYF | TGCAGTGCCGGAAGCGGGGGGGCGGGAGAGCAGTACTTC
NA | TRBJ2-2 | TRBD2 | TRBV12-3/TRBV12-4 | CATGSGGENTGELFF | TGTGCCACTGGGTCGGGGGGGGAAAACACCGGGGAGCTGTTTTTT
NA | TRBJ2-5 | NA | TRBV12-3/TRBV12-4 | CASSFGIGSYRETQYF | TGTGCCAGCAGTTTTGGGATCGGGTCCTACAGAGAGACCCAGTACTTC
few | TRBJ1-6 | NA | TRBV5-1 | CASSPLQNSPLHF | TGCGCCAGCAGCCCGCTACAGAATTCACCCCTCCACTTT
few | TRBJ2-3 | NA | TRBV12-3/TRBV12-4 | CASSPPPGQVNTDTQYF | TGTGCCAGCAGTCCTCCTCCGGGACAAGTGAACACAGATACGCAGTATTTT
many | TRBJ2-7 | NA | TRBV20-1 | CSASGDPPSYEQYF | TGCAGTGCATCAGGGGATCCCCCCTCTTACGAGCAGTACTTC
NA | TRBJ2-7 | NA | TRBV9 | CASSSQVSFNTPREQYF | TGTGCCAGCAGCTCACAGGTCTCCTTTAACACACCGAGGGAGCAGTACTTC
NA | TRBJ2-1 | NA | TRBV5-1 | CASSLERAVGPSEQFF | TGCGCCAGCAGCTTGGAAAGGGCGGTCGGGCCCTCTGAGCAGTTCTTC
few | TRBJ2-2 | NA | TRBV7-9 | CASSLLGANGELFF | TGTGCCAGCAGCTTACTAGGAGCGAACGGGGAGCTGTTTTTT
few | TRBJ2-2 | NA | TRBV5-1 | CASSWTVQGLNTGELFF | TGCGCCAGCAGCTGGACAGTTCAAGGACTTAACACCGGGGAGCTGTTTTTT
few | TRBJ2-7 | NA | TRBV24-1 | CATSASFGGEQYF | TGTGCCACCAGTGCCTCGTTTGGAGGCGAGCAGTACTTC
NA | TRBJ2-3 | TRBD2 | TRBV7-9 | CASSLGLADYTDTQYF | TGTGCCAGCAGCCTTGGACTAGCAGATTACACAGATACGCAGTATTTT
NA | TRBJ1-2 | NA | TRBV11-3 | CASTEGPRDYGYTF | TGTGCCAGCACCGAAGGACCTCGGGACTATGGCTACACCTTC
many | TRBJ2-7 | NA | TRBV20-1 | CSARDLLAVSYEQYF | TGCAGTGCTAGAGATCTGCTGGCAGTTTCCTACGAGCAGTACTTC
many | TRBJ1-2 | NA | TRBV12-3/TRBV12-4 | CASSSKFSMGYTF | TGTGCCAGCAGTTCGAAGTTTAGTATGGGCTACACCTTC
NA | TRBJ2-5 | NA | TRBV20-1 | CSASWGRETQYF | TGCAGTGCTAGCTGGGGTAGGGAGACCCAGTACTTC
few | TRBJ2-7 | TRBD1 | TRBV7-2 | CASSMNPGQGGHEQYF | TGTGCCAGCAGTATGAACCCGGGACAGGGTGGCCACGAGCAGTACTTC
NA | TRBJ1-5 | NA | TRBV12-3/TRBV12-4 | CASRPGGVNQPQHF | TGTGCCAGCAGACCAGGTGGGGTTAATCAGCCCCAGCATTTT
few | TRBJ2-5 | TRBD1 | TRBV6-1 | CASIEGGQGGRETQYF | TGTGCCAGCATCGAAGGAGGACAGGGTGGACGAGAGACCCAGTACTTC
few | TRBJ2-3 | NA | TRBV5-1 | CASSFGGGLTDTQYF | TGCGCCAGCAGCTTCGGAGGAGGGCTCACAGATACGCAGTATTTT
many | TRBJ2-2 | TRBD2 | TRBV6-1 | CASKRGAGANTGELFF | TGTGCCAGCAAAAGGGGCGCGGGGGCGAACACCGGGGAGCTGTTTTTT
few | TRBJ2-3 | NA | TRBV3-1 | CASSQWLTTDTQYF | TGTGCCAGCAGCCAATGGCTAACCACAGATACGCAGTATTTT
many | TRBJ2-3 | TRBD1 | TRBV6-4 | CASSDSETGADTQYF | TGTGCCAGCAGTGACTCGGAGACAGGGGCAGATACGCAGTATTTT
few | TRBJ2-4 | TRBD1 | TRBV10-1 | CASTGTGGENIQYF | TGCGCCAGCACCGGGACAGGGGGCGAAAACATTCAGTACTTC
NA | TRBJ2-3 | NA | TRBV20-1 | CSAGDGLTDTQYF | TGCAGTGCGGGGGACGGTCTCACAGATACGCAGTATTTT
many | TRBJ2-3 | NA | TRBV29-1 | CSVASSHTDTQYF | TGCAGCGTTGCGTCCAGCCACACAGATACGCAGTATTTT
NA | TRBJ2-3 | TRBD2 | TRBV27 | CASSPGLADHTDTQYF | TGTGCCAGCAGTCCGGGACTAGCGGACCACACAGATACGCAGTATTTT
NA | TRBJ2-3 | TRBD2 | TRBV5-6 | CASSLSVTSGRKDTQYF | TGTGCCAGCAGCTTGTCCGTCACTAGCGGGAGGAAAGATACGCAGTATTTT
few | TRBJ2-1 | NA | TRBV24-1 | CATQALDNEQFF | TGTGCCACCCAAGCGCTAGACAATGAGCAGTTCTTC
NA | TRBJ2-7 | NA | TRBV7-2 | CASSFGGVPYEQYF | TGTGCCAGCAGCTTTGGTGGCGTTCCCTACGAGCAGTACTTC
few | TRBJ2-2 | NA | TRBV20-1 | CSARLPTVGELFF | TGCAGTGCCCGCCTCCCAACAGTTGGGGAGCTGTTTTTT
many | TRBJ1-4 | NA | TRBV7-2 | CASSLGGAYYEKLFF | TGTGCCAGCAGCTTAGGGGGGGCGTATTATGAAAAACTGTTTTTT
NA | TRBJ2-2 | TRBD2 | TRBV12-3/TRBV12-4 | CASRPSGVVSNTGELFF | TGTGCCAGCAGGCCTAGCGGGGTAGTCTCGAACACCGGGGAGCTGTTTTTT
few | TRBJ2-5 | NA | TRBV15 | CATSGQETQYF | TGTGCCACCAGCGGCCAAGAGACCCAGTACTTC
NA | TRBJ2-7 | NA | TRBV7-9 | CASSLSGGQRVNYEQYF | TGTGCCAGCAGCTTATCGGGGGGACAGCGAGTTAACTACGAGCAGTACTTC
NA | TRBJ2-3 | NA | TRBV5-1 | CASSPGRPSTDTQYF | TGCGCCAGCAGCCCGGGACGGCCTAGCACAGATACGCAGTATTTT
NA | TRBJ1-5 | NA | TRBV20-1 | CSASRGNSNQPQHF | TGCAGTGCAAGCAGGGGAAATAGCAATCAGCCCCAGCATTTT
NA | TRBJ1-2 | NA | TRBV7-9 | CASSPPRGSYTF | TGTGCCAGCAGCCCCCCCCGGGGGAGCTACACCTTC
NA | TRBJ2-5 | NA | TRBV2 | CASSDGAKRGETQYF | TGTGCCAGCAGTGATGGGGCTAAGAGGGGGGAGACCCAGTACTTC